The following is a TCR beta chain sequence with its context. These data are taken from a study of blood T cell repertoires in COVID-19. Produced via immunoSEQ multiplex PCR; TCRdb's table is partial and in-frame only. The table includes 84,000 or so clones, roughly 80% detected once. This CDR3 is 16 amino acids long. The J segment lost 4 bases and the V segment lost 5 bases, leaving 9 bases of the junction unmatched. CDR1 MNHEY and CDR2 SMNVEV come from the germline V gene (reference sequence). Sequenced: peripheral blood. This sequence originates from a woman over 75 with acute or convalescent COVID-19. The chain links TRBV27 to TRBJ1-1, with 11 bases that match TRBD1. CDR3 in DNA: TGTGCCAGCAGTAGGACAGGGGGCGGTTCACGCACTGAAGCTTTCTTT. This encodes CASSRTGGGSRTEAFF.